These 14 T cell receptor beta chains came from one sample sequenced in a study of shared clonotypes between healthy human individuals. Profiled with immunoSEQ multiplex PCR; TCRdb holds only in-frame clones, not every one. The sample yields some 2,500,000 clones, 92% seen once. The specimen sequenced was naive CD4+ T cells from PBMCs. Subset indicated: CD45RA+ positively selected. All receptors derive from a man between 18 and 29 years old in good health. Some clones in this sample may be carry-over from other donors' samples.

The rearrangement uses TRBV4-1 and TRBJ1-2, with a possible D match to TRBD1 (6 bases). This CDR3 is built from 15 residues. Trimming stripped 1 base from V and 4 bases from J, with 13 bases between. Germline V CDR1 and CDR2: MGHRA, YSYEKL. The CDR3 spells CASSQVGQGIYGYTF. DNA for the CDR3: TGCGCCAGCAGCCAAGTCGGGCAGGGGATCTATGGCTACACCTTC.

This chain joins TRBV9 and TRBJ2-5; D is undetermined. V was cut by 3 bases and J by 3 bases, with 12 bases left in between. CDR3 length equals 14 residues. The germline gives CDR1 SGDLS, CDR2 YYNGEE. The CDR3 nucleotides are TGTGCCAGCAGCGCCTCCCCACGGGAAGAGACCCAGTACTTC. This encodes CASSASPREETQYF.

The rearrangement links TRBV6-6 to TRBJ2-1; 10 positions match TRBD2. This CDR3 is built from 14 residues. The germline CDR1 and CDR2 sequences are MNHNY and SVGAGI (reference sequence). J lost 8 bases, V lost 4 bases, and 5 bases had no gene match. The CDR3 region has the DNA TGTGCCAGCAGTTTCACCGGGACTAGCGATGAGCAGTTCTTC. Its protein is CASSFTGTSDEQFF.

V gene TRBV7-2 combines with J gene TRBJ2-1, with 8 bases matching TRBD2. Trimming at V came to 2 bases and at J to 6 bases, leaving 9 bases not matched to a gene. The CDR3 totals 16 residues. The germline V gene encodes CDR1 SGHTA and CDR2 FQGNSA. CDR3 amino acids: CASSLTAGAGSNEQFF. The CDR3 DNA is TGTGCCAGCAGCTTAACAGCGGGAGCCGGGTCCAATGAGCAGTTCTTC.

This clone was seen just once. The chain combines TRBV2 with TRBJ2-3, with TRBD2 as a possible D gene (6 bases). Germline loops: CDR1 SNHLY, CDR2 FYNNEI. This CDR3 comprises 12 residues. Trimming pared 8 bases from V and 8 bases from J, leaving 14 bases between. The CDR3 DNA is TGTGCCAGCCGGAGGGTCGGGGGTACGCAGTATTTT. It yields the protein CASRRVGGTQYF.

The gene calls are TRBV19 and TRBJ2-7; D tentatively reads TRBD1 or TRBD2 (6 bases each). The CDR3 is made up of 12 amino acids. V gave up 10 bases and J gave up 2 bases, with 12 bases separating them. Germline loops: CDR1 LNHDA, CDR2 SQIVND (reference sequence). Written as DNA, the CDR3 is TGTGCCACCAGGAGGGGGGCCTACGAGCAGTACTTC. It codes for CATRRGAYEQYF.

The chain recombines TRBV9 with TRBJ2-2; possibly TRBD1 or TRBD2 for D (6 bases each). The CDR3 is 15 residues long. Trimming took 4 bases from V and 1 from J, leaving 11 bases between them. CDR1 is SGDLS and CDR2 is YYNGEE in the germline V gene. CDR3 coding DNA: TGTGCCAGCAGCCCCCGGGGGCAGAACACCGGGGAGCTGTTTTTT. It codes for CASSPRGQNTGELFF.

J is TRBJ1-3 and V is TRBV4-1; D gene ambiguous. Trimming shortened V by 1 base and J by 4 bases, and 8 bases separated the two germline ends. There are 14 residues in the CDR3. Germline V gene data show CDR1 as MGHRA and CDR2 as YSYEKL. CDR3 DNA sequence: TGCGCCAGCAGCCAAGCGGGGTCAGGAAACACCATATATTTT. This codes for CASSQAGSGNTIYF.

The chain recombines TRBV29-1 with TRBJ2-2; TRBD2 might be the D (5 bases). Germline V gene sequence: CDR1 SQVTM, CDR2 ANQGSEA. The CDR3 length is 14 residues. V was clipped by 6 bases and J by 4 bases, with 15 bases between them. CDR3 sequence: CSVSNGLSTGELFF. The CDR3 DNA follows: TGCAGCGTCTCGAACGGACTTTCCACCGGGGAGCTGTTTTTT.

The chain carries TRBV7-3 and TRBJ1-6, with 9 bases lining up with TRBD1. V shed 3 bases, J shed 8 bases, and the junction held 8 bases outside the gene matches. The V gene's germline CDR1 is SGHTA and CDR2 FQGTGA. The CDR3 has 16 amino acids. CDR3 protein: CASSLTGTGFYSPLHF. The CDR3 nucleotides read TGTGCCAGCAGCTTGACCGGGACAGGGTTTTATTCACCCCTCCACTTT.

The J gene is TRBJ2-2, the V gene TRBV7-3; TRBD1 or TRBD2 may be the D gene (5 bases each). V lost 5 bases and J lost 7, with 20 bases in between. Per germline, CDR1 SGHTA and CDR2 FQGTGA. The CDR3 is 16 residues long. CDR3 in DNA: TGTGCCAGCAGCCCGAGGTTGGGGACCGTAGGCGGGGAGCTGTTTTTT. Protein product: CASSPRLGTVGGELFF.

With respect to this clone: The sample holds other DNA sequences that translate to the same CDR3. The chain employs TRBV5-1 and TRBJ1-5; D is possibly TRBD1 (5 bases). The CDR3 totals 14 residues. The V end was cut by 1 base, the J end by 4 bases, with 9 bases between. CDR1 is SGHRS, CDR2 YFSETQ, per germline. The CDR3 sequence: CASSLIGGNQPQHF. CDR3 DNA sequence: TGCGCCAGCAGCTTGATTGGGGGGAATCAGCCCCAGCATTTT.

CDR3 nucleotide sequence: TGTGCCAGCAGTGAATATGAGGGCTCCAATGAGCAGTTCTTC. Translated, it gives CASSEYEGSNEQFF. The V call is TRBV25-1, the J call TRBJ2-1, with D maybe TRBD2 (5 bases). Trimming took off 0 bases at V and 6 bases at J, with 9 bases between the two ends. CDR3 length: 14 residues. The germline gives CDR1 MGHDK, CDR2 SYGVNS.

A remark on this clone: Within the sample, other DNA sequences also encode this same CDR3. This chain links TRBV18 with TRBJ1-2, with D uncertain. Germline values: CDR1 KGHSH, CDR2 LQKENI. This CDR3 comprises 12 residues. The V gene lost 8 bases and the J gene lost 0 bases, with 7 bases spanning the gap. The chain's CDR3 is CASSGANYGYTF. The CDR3 DNA follows: TGTGCCAGCAGTGGCGCTAACTATGGCTACACCTTC.